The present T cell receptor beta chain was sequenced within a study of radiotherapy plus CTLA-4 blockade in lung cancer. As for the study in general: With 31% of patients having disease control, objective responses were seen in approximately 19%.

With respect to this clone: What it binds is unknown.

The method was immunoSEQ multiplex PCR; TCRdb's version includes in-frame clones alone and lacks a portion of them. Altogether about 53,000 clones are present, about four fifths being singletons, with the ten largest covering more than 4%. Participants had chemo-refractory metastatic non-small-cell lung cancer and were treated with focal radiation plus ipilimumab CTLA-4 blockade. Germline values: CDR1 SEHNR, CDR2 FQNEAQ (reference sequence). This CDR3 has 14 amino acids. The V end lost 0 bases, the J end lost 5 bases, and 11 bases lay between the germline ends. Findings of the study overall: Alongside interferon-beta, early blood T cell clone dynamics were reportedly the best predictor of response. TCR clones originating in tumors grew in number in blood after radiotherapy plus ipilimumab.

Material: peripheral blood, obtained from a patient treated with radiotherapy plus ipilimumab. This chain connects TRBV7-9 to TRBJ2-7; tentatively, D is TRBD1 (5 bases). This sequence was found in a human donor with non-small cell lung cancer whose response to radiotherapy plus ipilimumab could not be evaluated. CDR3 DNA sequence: TGTGCCAGCAGCTTAGCCCAGGGAATCGACGAGCAGTACTTC. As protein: CASSLAQGIDEQYF. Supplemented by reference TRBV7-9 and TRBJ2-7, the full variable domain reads DTGVSQNPRHKITKRGQNVTFRCDPISEHNRLYWYRQTLGQGPEFLTYFQNEAQLEKSRLLSDRFSAERPKGSFSTLEIQRTEQGDSAMYLCASSLAQGIDEQYFGPGTRLTVT.